A single sample is the source of the 2 T cell receptor beta chains below, sequenced in a study of control samples from healthy donors and cancer patients. TCRdb's copy holds only in-frame clones and misses some; the assay was immunoSEQ multiplex PCR. This table has roughly 100,000 clones, about 83% appearing once. Specimen: blood. Receptors originate from a woman in her fifties or sixties in good health.

V and J are TRBV11-3 and TRBJ2-5, with 12 bases fitting TRBD1. Unmatched junction bases numbered 6, after V lost 5 bases and J lost 5 bases. The CDR3 totals 15 residues. Germline loops: CDR1 SGHNT, CDR2 YENEEA. Here the CDR3 DNA reads TGTGCCAGCAGCACCCGGGACAGGGGGCATGAGACCCAGTACTTC. Amino acids: CASSTRDRGHETQYF.

V usage is TRBV6-5 and J usage is TRBJ1-1, with D maybe TRBD1 (5 bases). Germline V gene sequence: CDR1 MNHEY, CDR2 SVGAGI. Between the trimmed V and J ends, which lost 6 bases and 6 bases, there was a span of 20 bases. The CDR3 totals 15 residues. The CDR3 DNA reads TGTGCCAGCAGCCTAACGGAGCCAGGGTGGGCTGAAGCTTTCTTT. Its protein is CASSLTEPGWAEAFF.